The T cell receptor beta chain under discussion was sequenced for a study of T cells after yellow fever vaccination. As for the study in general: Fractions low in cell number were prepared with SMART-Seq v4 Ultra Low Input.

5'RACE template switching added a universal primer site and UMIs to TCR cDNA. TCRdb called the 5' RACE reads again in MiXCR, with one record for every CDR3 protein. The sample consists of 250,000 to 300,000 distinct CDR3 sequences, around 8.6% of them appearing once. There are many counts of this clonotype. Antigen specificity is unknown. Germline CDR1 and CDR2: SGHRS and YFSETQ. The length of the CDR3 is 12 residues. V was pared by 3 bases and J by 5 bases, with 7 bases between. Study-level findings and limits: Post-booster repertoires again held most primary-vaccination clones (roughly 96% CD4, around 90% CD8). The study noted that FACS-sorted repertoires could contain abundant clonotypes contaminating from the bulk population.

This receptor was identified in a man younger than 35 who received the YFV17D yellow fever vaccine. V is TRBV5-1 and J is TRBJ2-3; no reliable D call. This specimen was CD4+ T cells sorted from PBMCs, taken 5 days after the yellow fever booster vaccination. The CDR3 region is CASSWAEDTQYF. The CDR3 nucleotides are TGCGCCAGCAGCTGGGCTGAAGATACGCAGTATTTT.